Listed below are T cell receptor beta chains from one sample, sequenced in a study of T cells after yellow fever vaccination. TCRdb re-called the 5' RACE reads through MiXCR, storing one row per CDR3 protein. The data contain about 130,000 distinct CDR3 sequences, more than 6.5% of them singletons. This specimen was CD4+ T cells sorted from PBMCs, taken about 10 days after the first yellow fever vaccination. The receptors were sampled from a man between 18 and 29 years old who received the YFV17D yellow fever vaccine. Each CDR3 is given with its conserved first and last residue. The D gene is left open where the match is weak. Size values are once, few and many counts, or a class for expanded clones, and some rows have none.

V	J	D	size	CDR3	DNA
TRBV12-3/TRBV12-4	TRBJ1-6	-	many	CASKPSSYNSPLHF	TGTGCCAGTAAACCGAGCTCCTATAATTCACCCCTCCACTTT
TRBV9	TRBJ1-1	-	many	CASSKRQGRNTEAFF	TGTGCCAGCAGCAAGAGGCAGGGTCGGAACACTGAAGCTTTCTTT
TRBV5-6	TRBJ1-2	-	many	CASSLDRLRTGYGYTF	TGTGCCAGCAGCTTGGATAGGTTGCGAACAGGCTATGGCTACACCTTC
TRBV5-1	TRBJ2-3	TRBD2	-	CASSLGASGGRDTQYF	TGCGCCAGCAGCTTGGGGGCTAGCGGGGGCAGGGATACGCAGTATTTT
TRBV7-2	TRBJ2-3	-	many	CASSLAPRGADTQYF	TGTGCCAGCAGCTTAGCCCCCAGGGGCGCAGATACGCAGTATTTT
TRBV12-3/TRBV12-4	TRBJ1-3	-	-	CASRPGGSFSGNTIYF	TGTGCCAGCAGGCCTGGGGGCAGTTTCTCTGGAAACACCATATATTTT
TRBV5-4	TRBJ2-7	TRBD1	-	CASSLEGQAYEQYF	TGTGCCAGCAGCTTGGAAGGACAGGCCTACGAGCAGTACTTC
TRBV28	TRBJ2-5	-	many	CASSKVLGQETQYF	TGTGCCAGCAGTAAAGTACTAGGCCAAGAGACCCAGTACTTC
TRBV5-1	TRBJ2-1	-	many	CASSLAAGLDNEQFF	TGCGCCAGCAGCTTGGCCGCAGGGCTTGACAATGAGCAGTTCTTC
TRBV5-4	TRBJ2-2	-	few	CASSLARGAGTGELFF	TGTGCCAGCAGCTTGGCCCGGGGCGCCGGAACCGGGGAGCTGTTTTTT
TRBV28	TRBJ2-5	TRBD1	-	CASSLPGQGYQETQYF	TGTGCCAGCAGTCTACCGGGACAGGGGTATCAAGAGACCCAGTACTTC
TRBV6-1	TRBJ1-5	-	many	CASSEFGGMGQPQHF	TGTGCCAGCAGTGAATTTGGGGGCATGGGTCAGCCCCAGCATTTT
TRBV30	TRBJ2-3	-	-	CAWSRGMTDTQYF	TGTGCCTGGAGTCGGGGTATGACAGATACGCAGTATTTT
TRBV7-2	TRBJ2-5	TRBD2	many	CASSLGLAGQETQYF	TGTGCCAGCAGCTTAGGGCTAGCGGGGCAAGAGACCCAGTACTTC
TRBV2	TRBJ2-3	-	few	CASSATLRGTQYF	TGTGCCAGCAGTGCAACTCTAAGAGGAACGCAGTATTTT
TRBV10-3	TRBJ2-2	-	many	CAISESLPNTGELFF	TGTGCCATCAGTGAGTCGCTCCCGAACACCGGGGAGCTGTTTTTT
TRBV19	TRBJ2-7	TRBD1	many	CATSRPGQGSYEQYF	TGTGCCACGAGTCGACCGGGACAGGGTTCCTACGAGCAGTACTTC
TRBV25-1	TRBJ2-1	-	many	CASSEGYRGLQFF	TGTGCCAGCAGTGAAGGGTACAGGGGACTACAGTTCTTC
TRBV12-3/TRBV12-4	TRBJ2-3	-	many	CASSWEIQDTQYF	TGTGCCAGCAGCTGGGAAATCCAGGATACGCAGTATTTT
TRBV7-2	TRBJ1-2	-	many	CASSPHSGANYGYTF	TGTGCCAGCAGCCCTCACTCAGGGGCTAACTATGGCTACACCTTC
TRBV19	TRBJ1-5	-	many	CASSTTRTDPPHF	TGTGCCAGTAGTACGACCCGGACAGATCCCCCGCATTTT
TRBV19	TRBJ2-1	-	many	CASRSTGQLGNEQFF	TGTGCCAGCCGATCGACAGGCCAGTTGGGCAATGAGCAGTTCTTC
TRBV7-9	TRBJ1-4	-	few	CASSPGPEKLFF	TGTGCCAGCAGCCCCGGACCCGAAAAACTGTTTTTT
TRBV5-1	TRBJ2-5	-	many	CASREGQETQYF	TGCGCCAGCAGGGAGGGGCAAGAGACCCAGTACTTC
TRBV7-2	TRBJ1-2	TRBD1	few	CASSSTGEVYGYTF	TGTGCTAGCAGCTCGACAGGGGAGGTCTATGGCTACACCTTC
TRBV6-1	TRBJ2-1	TRBD2	many	CASRPGLASEQFF	TGTGCCAGCAGGCCGGGACTAGCATCTGAGCAGTTCTTC
TRBV20-1	TRBJ2-6	-	many	CSARRGASGANVLTF	TGCAGTGCTAGAAGGGGAGCCTCTGGGGCCAACGTCCTGACTTTC
TRBV27	TRBJ2-7	-	-	CASKDRSSSYEQYF	TGTGCCAGCAAAGACAGGAGCAGTTCTTACGAGCAGTACTTC
TRBV7-2	TRBJ2-7	-	many	CASTTDPAAYEQYF	TGTGCCAGCACCACGGACCCGGCTGCCTACGAGCAGTACTTC
TRBV9	TRBJ2-5	TRBD1	medium-sized	CASSVASQGAGETQYF	TGTGCCAGCAGCGTAGCTTCCCAGGGGGCGGGGGAGACCCAGTACTTC
TRBV4-3	TRBJ2-1	-	few	CASSQLTSSNEQFF	TGCGCCAGCAGCCAATTGACTAGTTCCAATGAGCAGTTCTTC